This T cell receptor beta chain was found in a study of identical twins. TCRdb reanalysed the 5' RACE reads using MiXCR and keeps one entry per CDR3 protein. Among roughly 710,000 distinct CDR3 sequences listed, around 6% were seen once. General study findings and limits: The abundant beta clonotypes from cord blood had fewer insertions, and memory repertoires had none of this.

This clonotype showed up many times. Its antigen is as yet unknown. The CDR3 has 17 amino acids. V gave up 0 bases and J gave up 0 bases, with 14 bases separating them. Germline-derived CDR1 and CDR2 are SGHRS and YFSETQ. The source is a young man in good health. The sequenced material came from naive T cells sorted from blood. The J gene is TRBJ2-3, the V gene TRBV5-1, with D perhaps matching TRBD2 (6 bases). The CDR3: CASSLVRAGTSTDTQYF. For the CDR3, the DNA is TGCGCCAGCAGCTTGGTCCGAGCGGGCACTAGCACAGATACGCAGTATTTT. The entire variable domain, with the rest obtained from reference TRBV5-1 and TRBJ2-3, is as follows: KAGVTQTPRYLIKTRGQQVTLSCSPISGHRSVSWYQQTPGQGLQFLFEYFSETQRNKGNFPGRFSGRQFSNSRSEMNVSTLELGDSALYLCASSLVRAGTSTDTQYFGPGTRLTVL.